This entry concerns a single T cell receptor (beta chain). Its antigen is not known. The data were taken from a study of cytomegalovirus exposure and HLA in healthy donors. Notes on the study in general: It was found in a later analysis that first-cohort TCR clusters tended to co-occur in the 95 to 150 validation repertoires.

The donors were part of the validation cohort of 120 subjects. That cohort was separate from the first cohort, which comprised 500 to 850 subjects. Using immunoSEQ multiplex PCR, the repertoire was profiled, and TCRdb retains in-frame clones only, with some absent. The sample yields tens of thousands of clones, roughly nine tenths seen once. The material sequenced was PBMCs. This receptor was obtained from a man between 18 and 29 years old in good health and CMV-seronegative.

CDR3 nucleotides: TGTGCTAGTGTTCCAGGGGGCGGTCAGCCCCAGCATTTT. Protein sequence: CASVPGGGQPQHF. The J gene is TRBJ1-5, the V gene TRBV12-5, with TRBD1 matching 8 bases. The CDR3 is made up of 13 amino acids. CDR1 and CDR2 from the germline V gene are LGHNT and FRNRAP. The V gene end was trimmed by 7 bases and the J gene end by 6 bases; junction bases not matched to a gene: 5.